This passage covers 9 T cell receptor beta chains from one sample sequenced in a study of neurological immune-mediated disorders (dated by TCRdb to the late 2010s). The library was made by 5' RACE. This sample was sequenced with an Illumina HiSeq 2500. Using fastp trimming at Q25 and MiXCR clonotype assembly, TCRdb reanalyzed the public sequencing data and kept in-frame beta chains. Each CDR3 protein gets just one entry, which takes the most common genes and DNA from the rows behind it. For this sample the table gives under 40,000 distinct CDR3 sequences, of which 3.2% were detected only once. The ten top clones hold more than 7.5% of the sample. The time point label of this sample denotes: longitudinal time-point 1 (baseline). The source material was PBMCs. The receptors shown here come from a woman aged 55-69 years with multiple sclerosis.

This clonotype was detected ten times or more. The CDR3 loop is CSARLPGGQETQYF. For the CDR3, the DNA is TGCAGTGCTAGATTACCAGGGGGTCAAGAGACCCAGTACTTC. The chain carries TRBV20-1 and TRBJ2-5; 7 bases line up with TRBD1. The CDR3 sequence is 14 residues long. J was trimmed by 2 bases and V by 2 bases; bases with no gene match: 5. CDR1 is DFQATT and CDR2 is SNEGSKA in the germline V gene (reference sequence).

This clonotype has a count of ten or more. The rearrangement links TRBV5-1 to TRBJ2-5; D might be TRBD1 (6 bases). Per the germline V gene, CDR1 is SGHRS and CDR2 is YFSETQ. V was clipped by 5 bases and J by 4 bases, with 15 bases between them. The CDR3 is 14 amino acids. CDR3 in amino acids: CASRATGSGETQYF. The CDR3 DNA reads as TGCGCCAGCAGGGCCACAGGGTCAGGAGAGACCCAGTACTTC.

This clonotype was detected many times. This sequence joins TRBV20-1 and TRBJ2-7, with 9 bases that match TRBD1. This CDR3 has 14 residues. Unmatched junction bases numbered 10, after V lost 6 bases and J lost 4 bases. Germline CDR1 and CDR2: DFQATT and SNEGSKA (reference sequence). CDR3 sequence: CSASDRGKGYEQYF. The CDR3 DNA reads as TGCAGTGCATCGGACAGGGGAAAAGGTTACGAGCAGTACTTC.

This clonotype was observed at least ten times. The CDR3 region is CASADGSSGNTIYF. The CDR3 DNA sequence: TGCGCCAGCGCGGACGGAAGCTCTGGAAACACCATATATTTT. J is TRBJ1-3 and V is TRBV5-1; D is uncertain. This CDR3 is 14 amino acids long. V shed 7 bases and J shed 0 bases, with 11 bases lying between them. From germline, CDR1 is SGHRS and CDR2 YFSETQ.

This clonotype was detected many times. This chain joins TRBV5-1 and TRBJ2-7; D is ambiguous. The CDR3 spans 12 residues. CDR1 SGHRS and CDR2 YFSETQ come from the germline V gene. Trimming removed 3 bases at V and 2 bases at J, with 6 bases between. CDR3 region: CASSSAAYEQYF. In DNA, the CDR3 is TGCGCCAGCAGCTCCGCAGCCTACGAGCAGTACTTC.

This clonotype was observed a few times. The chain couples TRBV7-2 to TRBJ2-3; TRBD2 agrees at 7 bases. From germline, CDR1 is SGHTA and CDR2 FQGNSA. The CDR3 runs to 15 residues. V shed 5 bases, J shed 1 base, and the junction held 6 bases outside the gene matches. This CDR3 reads CASSTRLAGTDTQYF. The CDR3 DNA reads TGTGCCAGCAGCACGAGACTAGCAGGCACAGATACGCAGTATTTT.

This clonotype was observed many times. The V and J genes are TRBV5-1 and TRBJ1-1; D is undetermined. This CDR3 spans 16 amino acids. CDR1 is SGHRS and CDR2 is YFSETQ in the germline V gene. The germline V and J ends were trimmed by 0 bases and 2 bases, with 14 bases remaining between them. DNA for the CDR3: TGCGCCAGCAGCTTGGAGCCTCTCGGGTTAAACACTGAAGCTTTCTTT. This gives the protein CASSLEPLGLNTEAFF.

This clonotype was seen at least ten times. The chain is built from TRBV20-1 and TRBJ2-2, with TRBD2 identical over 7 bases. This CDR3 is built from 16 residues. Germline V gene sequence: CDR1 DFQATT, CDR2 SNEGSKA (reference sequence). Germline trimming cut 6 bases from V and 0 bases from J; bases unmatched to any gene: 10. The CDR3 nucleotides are TGCAGTGCCCGACCCCCGGGACTAACGAACACCGGGGAGCTGTTTTTT. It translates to CSARPPGLTNTGELFF.

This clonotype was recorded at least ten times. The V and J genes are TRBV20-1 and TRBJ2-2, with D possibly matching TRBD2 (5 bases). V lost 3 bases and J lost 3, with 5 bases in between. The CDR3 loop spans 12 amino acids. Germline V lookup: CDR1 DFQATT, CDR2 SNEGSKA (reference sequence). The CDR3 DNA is TGCAGTGCTAGGCGGGACACCGGGGAGCTGTTTTTT. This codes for CSARRDTGELFF.